Here is one T cell receptor (beta chain) with its context. CDR1 is KGHSH, CDR2 LQKENI, per germline. The CDR3 is 14 residues long. V was trimmed by 6 bases and J by 2 bases, leaving 12 bases between them. Sequencing was performed with immunoSEQ multiplex PCR; in TCRdb, only in-frame clones are kept and a portion is missing. The repertoire holds about 200,000 clones, with 80% to 90% as singletons. This sample stems from a study of blood T cell repertoires in COVID-19. About the study: Samples came from the United States, Italy and Spain, spanning acute and convalescent COVID-19.

The receptor's source is a woman aged 45-59 years with acute or convalescent COVID-19. The rearrangement uses TRBV18 and TRBJ2-3; D unclear. The sequencing sample was made of peripheral blood. The CDR3 region is CASSEAPFTDTQYF. CDR3 coding DNA: TGTGCCAGCTCCGAGGCCCCTTTCACAGATACGCAGTATTTT.